The subject of this entry is one TCR beta chain. Its target is unknown. The sample originates from a study of shared clonotypes between healthy human individuals. In the study overall: Three plates each covered CD4 naive and memory; CD8 naive two, CD8 memory one.

Study findings and constraints: Sharing across several donors was seen in roughly 5.2% of naive CD4 clonotypes.

Germline V gene sequence: CDR1 SNHLY, CDR2 FYNNEI. Trimming shortened V by 1 base and J by 0 bases, and 7 bases separated the two germline ends. The CDR3 length is 15 residues. Repertoires were generated with immunoSEQ multiplex PCR, while TCRdb's copy carries only in-frame clones and drops some. Among 550,000 to 850,000 clones listed, around 74% were seen once. The material sequenced was memory CD4+ T cells sorted from blood. Subset reported: CD45RA-negative fraction. This clonotype originated in a woman aged 30 to 39 in good health. The rearrangement links TRBV2 to TRBJ2-4; either TRBD1 or TRBD2 may supply D (5 bases each). CDR3 bases: TGTGCCAGCAGTGAAGAGGGGACAGCCAAAAACATTCAGTACTTC. Protein product: CASSEEGTAKNIQYF.